This T cell receptor (beta chain) was identified during a study of T-cell memory formation after mild COVID-19 (dated by TCRdb to the early 2020s). Broadly, across the study: Most TCR sequence clusters were specific to one of the two donors. In a couple of donors, T-cell clones that expanded and contracted after mild COVID-19 were followed by sequencing TCRalpha and TCRbeta repertoires longitudinally. Two young, previously healthy adult volunteers made up the cohort, one male and one female. On the study overall, not on this receptor specifically: Whether the second-wave clones peaking on day 37 were SARS-CoV-2 specific was not confirmed. Only a couple of mild cases were covered by the study, and larger cohorts that include severe cases with pre-infection samples were considered necessary. Contracting CD4+ clones were located mainly in the CM and EM memory subsets, whereas CD8+ clones were found to be enriched in EMRA. From day 15 to 85, contracting clones showed balanced CD4/CD8 phenotypes, whereas a second wave of clones that expanded from day 15 to 37 leaned towards CD4+. The detection of some responding clones in pre-infection memory suggests that pre-existing cross-reactive memory T cells joined the SARS-CoV-2 response.

This sample was sequenced with an Illumina NovaSeq 6000. cDNA libraries for TCRalpha and TCRbeta were prepared by 5'RACE using constant-segment primers, with sample barcodes and unique molecular identifiers added. RNA was extracted from every sample with Trizol reagent. Library amplification was performed in two PCR steps, and a second sample barcode and Illumina TruSeq adapters were introduced in the second step. Sequencing of libraries was performed on an Illumina NovaSeq with 2 x 150 bp paired-end reads. The authors' pipeline ran thus. Demultiplexing of reads and collapsing into UMI-guided consensus sequences were performed with migec v1.2.7. Using mixcr v2.1.11, the UMI consensuses were aligned to TRA and TRB V and J templates and assembled into clonotypes. A clonotype was counted as expanded or contracted only when both edgeR and NoisET called the clonotype significant, with the noise models trained on biological replicates. edgeR calls used a false discovery rate-adjusted p below 0.01 and a log2 fold-change threshold of 1. As an exploratory analysis of dynamics, max-normalized trajectories of the 1000 most abundant clonotypes were examined by PCA with hierarchical clustering. The CD4 or CD8 phenotype of responding clones was assigned using the separately sequenced CD4+ and CD8+ repertoires. TCRdb itself trimmed the public reads at Q25 with fastp, ran MiXCR and retained productive beta chains. Rows are combined by CDR3 protein, so each entry shows the most common genes and DNA. These V and J calls rely on TCRdb rather than the paper's analysis. For this sample there are more than 100,000 distinct CDR3 sequences; about 6% appear just once. The biggest ten clones account for roughly 2% of the sample.

CDR1 is given as KGHDR and CDR2 as SFDVKD, both from the germline V gene. V loses 5 bases at its end and J loses 1 base; junction bases beyond the gene matches: 8. There are 16 amino acids in the CDR3, from cysteine to phenylalanine inclusive. Only the CDR3 part of the read is kept: 48 bases, read in frame from the first base. Ficoll-Paque density gradient centrifugation was used to isolate PBMCs. This clonotype was seen only a few times. Its antigen is currently not known. No much larger clone exists at a distance of one base, and base qualities are not known. This chain joins TRBV24-1 to TRBJ1-2, and 8 junctional nucleotides match TRBD1. Sequencing was performed on PBMCs or a T cell subset sorted from them (not recorded which). The source of this sequence is an adult woman who had mild COVID-19 (a few samples of this study predate the infection). The sample titles of this study are shuffled in the database, so cell type and time point are left out; the donor was told from shared clones. This receptor carries the CDR3 CATSAPQGAGNYGYTF. The nucleotides read TGTGCCACCAGTGCCCCCCAGGGGGCCGGTAACTATGGCTACACCTTC.